Listed below are T cell receptor beta chains from one sample, sequenced in a study of blood T cells in healthy people across ages. MiXCR, applied by TCRdb to the 5' RACE reads, yields one record per CDR3 protein. The data contain 1.8 million or so distinct CDR3 sequences, approximately 39% of them singletons. Sample: blood. The receptors originated from a human donor in good health. Both conserved end residues are part of each CDR3. D genes are given only for firm matches. Only some rows state a clone size, as once, few, many or a class for expanded clones.

13	TRBV12-3/TRBV12-4	TRBJ1-4	.	.	TGTGCCAGCAGTTTGTGGGGGGGGGAAAAACTGTTTTTT	CASSLWGGEKLFF
15	TRBV7-2	TRBJ1-2	.	.	TGTGCCAGCAGCCTTGGCCCCTTTCCTTCCTATGGCTACACCTTC	CASSLGPFPSYGYTF
19	TRBV18	TRBJ2-1	TRBD2	.	TGTGCCAGCTCAGCGGCTAGCGGGGGGGACCCTGGGCCCTACAATGAGCAGTTCTTC	CASSAASGGDPGPYNEQFF
13	TRBV7-3	TRBJ2-1	.	.	TGTGCCAGCAGCCCCGGTCCCCAGAATGAGCAGTTCTTC	CASSPGPQNEQFF
14	TRBV28	TRBJ2-1	.	.	TGTGCCAGCAGGTCCCTATCGGGCGTCGTTGAGCAGTTCTTC	CASRSLSGVVEQFF
18	TRBV27	TRBJ2-3	.	.	TGTGCCAGCAGCCCCCTGAGCATGAGCGGGCCGAGCACAGATACGCAGTATTTT	CASSPLSMSGPSTDTQYF
19	TRBV7-2	TRBJ2-6	TRBD1	.	TGTGCCAGCAGCTTAGGCCCGGGGACAGGATTTTCTGGGGCCAACGTCCTGACTTTC	CASSLGPGTGFSGANVLTF
13	TRBV14	TRBJ2-2	.	.	TGTGCCAGCAGCCGCAGAGTCACCGGGGAGCTGTTTTTT	CASSRRVTGELFF
14	TRBV12-3/TRBV12-4	TRBJ2-1	.	few	TGTGCCAGCAGATCCCGGGACTCCATCAATGAGCAGTTCTTC	CASRSRDSINEQFF
15	TRBV6-2/TRBV6-3	TRBJ1-5	.	.	TGTGCCAGCAGTTATTACCCCGATGGTAGTCAGCCCCAGCATTTT	CASSYYPDGSQPQHF
15	TRBV4-2	TRBJ2-5	.	few	TGTGCCAGCAGCCCCGCAGGACGGAACCAAGAGACCCAGTACTTC	CASSPAGRNQETQYF
16	TRBV24-1	TRBJ2-1	.	few	TGTGCCACCAGTGATCCTACAGGGAGGAGTATTGATGAGCAGTTCTTC	CATSDPTGRSIDEQFF
14	TRBV4-2	TRBJ2-7	.	few	TGTGCCAGCAGCCGTAGAGTCGACGGCTACGAGCAGTACTTC	CASSRRVDGYEQYF
14	TRBV5-1	TRBJ1-1	.	.	TGCGCCAGCAGTCGTCTATCCATGAACACTGAGGCTTTCTTT	CASSRLSMNTEAFF
13	TRBV6-1	TRBJ1-2	.	.	TGTGCCAGTATCAGGGGTGCTAACTATAGCTACACCTTC	CASIRGANYSYTF
15	TRBV18	TRBJ1-5	TRBD1	.	TGTGCCAGCTCACCACCAGGGACAGGGGTTCAGCCCCAGCATTTT	CASSPPGTGVQPQHF
15	TRBV3-1	TRBJ1-5	.	few	TGTGCCAGCAGCCAGGGGCTACTGTATAATCAGCCCCAGCATTTT	CASSQGLLYNQPQHF
15	TRBV28	TRBJ1-2	TRBD1	.	TGTGCCAGCATCAGGGACAGACCTTCCAACTATGGCTACACCTTC	CASIRDRPSNYGYTF
14	TRBV6-5	TRBJ2-6	.	few	TGTGCCAGCAGTTACGTGGGCACTGCCAACGTCCTGACTTTC	CASSYVGTANVLTF
15	TRBV5-6	TRBJ2-7	TRBD1	.	TGTGCCAGCAGCGCTCCGGACAGGGGTGTCGACGAGCAGTACTTC	CASSAPDRGVDEQYF
14	TRBV20-1	TRBJ1-1	.	few	TGCAGTGCTAGAGAGCCAGACGACACGAGGGAAGCTTTCTTT	CSAREPDDTREAFF
14	TRBV5-1	TRBJ1-1	.	.	TGCGCCAGCAATACTTTTGGGGTGAACACTGAAGCTTTCTTT	CASNTFGVNTEAFF
14	TRBV24-1	TRBJ2-5	.	few	TGTGCCACCAGTCCGGACAGCCGCCAAGAGACCCAGTACTTC	CATSPDSRQETQYF
13	TRBV28	TRBJ1-2	.	few	TGTGCCAGCAGTTTCGGGACAAGAAATGGCTACACCTTC	CASSFGTRNGYTF